This TCR beta chain was retrieved from a study of human T cells and chemical hapten exposure (dated by TCRdb to the early 2020s). About the study as a whole: Libraries were combined into a pool for sequencing, and differences in TCR yield between samples came mainly from small differences in library volumes within the pool. This study followed changes in the peripheral blood TCR repertoire in vivo during primary and secondary sensitization of alopecia patients to the hapten diphenylcyclopropenone (DPC). Each blood RNA sample was used to sequence both TCR alpha and TCR beta chains. The full study reports these points: Repeated subsampling changed both the strength of the expansion versus patch-test correlation and the threshold at which that correlation became significant. DPC sensitization did not change how many TCRs were above 1 in 1000 frequency, and no evidence was found of alterations in global repertoire structure.

As concerns this clonotype: The antigen it recognizes is unknown. Nothing much larger sits one base from this clone, and base qualities are not available.

Library creation used RACE. Sequencing took place on a NextSeq 500. Library preparation attached unique molecular identifiers to individual cDNA molecules for quantitative, reproducible TCR counting. The authors' analysis ran thus. A median of about 87,000 TCRs per sample was observed, with a range of about 20,000 to 690,600. V, J and CDR3 annotation of the TCR reads was carried out using the Decombinator software suite. For the PS versus PT1 abundance plots, all samples were subsampled to the same number of TCRs (28,000). TCRs were defined as expanded if absent before sensitization and observed at least eight times at the 2-week time point. TCRdb passed the public sequencing reads through fastp at Q25 and MiXCR, retaining productive beta sequences. Records with the same CDR3 protein are collapsed into one entry carrying the most frequent genes and DNA. Clone size and V and J calls follow TCRdb, not the original study. The sample includes about 70,000 distinct CDR3 sequences, with about 5.7% observed a single time. The ten most abundant clones make up roughly 3% of the sample.

The CDR3 covers 13 residues, taking in both the cysteine and the phenylalanine. Only the CDR3 region is kept as DNA, spanning 39 bases read in frame from base 1. The V end loses 7 bases and the J end loses 2 bases, and a stretch of 11 bases separates them. The time point label here, explained by the study, means: healthy volunteer bleed at 6 weeks. Total RNA was extracted from unfractionated whole blood collected in Tempus Blood RNA tubes. Four or five healthy volunteers served as TCR sequencing controls and were bled at day 0, 2 weeks and 6 weeks. This TCR came from a female donor in good health. Some clones in this sample may be carry-over from other donors' samples. The rearrangement combines TRBV12-3 or TRBV12-4 with TRBJ1-2; TRBD1 is a weak D gene call, 5 bases matching. The specimen was whole blood. The CDR3 region has the sequence CASMRDPNYGYTF. The sequenced DNA: TGTGCCAGCATGAGGGACCCAAACTATGGCTACACCTTC.